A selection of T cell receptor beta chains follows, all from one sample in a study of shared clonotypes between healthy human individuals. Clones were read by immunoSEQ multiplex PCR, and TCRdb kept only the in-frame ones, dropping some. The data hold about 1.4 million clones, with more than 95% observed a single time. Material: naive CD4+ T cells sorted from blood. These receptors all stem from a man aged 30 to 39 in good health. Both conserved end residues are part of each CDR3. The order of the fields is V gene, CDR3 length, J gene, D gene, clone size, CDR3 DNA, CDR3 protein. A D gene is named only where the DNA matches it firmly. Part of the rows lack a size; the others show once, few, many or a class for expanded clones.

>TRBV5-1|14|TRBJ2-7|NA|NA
TGCGCCAGCAGAGAGAGGACAGCCACCTACGAGCAGTACTTC
CASRERTATYEQYF
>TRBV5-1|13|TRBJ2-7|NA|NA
TGCGCCAGCAGCTTAAACCGGGACTACGAGCAGTACTTC
CASSLNRDYEQYF
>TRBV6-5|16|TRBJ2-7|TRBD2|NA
TGTGCCAGCAGTTCCCAACTAGCGGGAGGATCCTACGAGCAGTACTTC
CASSSQLAGGSYEQYF
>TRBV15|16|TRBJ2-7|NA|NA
TGTGCCACCAGCAGAGATATGGCGACGGTCTCCTACGAGCAGTACTTC
CATSRDMATVSYEQYF
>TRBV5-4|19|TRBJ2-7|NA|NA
TGTGCCAGCAGCTTGGGATGGGCAGGCGACCCTGGCCCCCACTACGAGCAGTACTTC
CASSLGWAGDPGPHYEQYF
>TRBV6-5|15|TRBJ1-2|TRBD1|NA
TGTGCCAGCAGCCTCCGAAGAGGACAGGGTAGCGGCTACACCTTC
CASSLRRGQGSGYTF
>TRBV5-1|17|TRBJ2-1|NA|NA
TGCGCCAGCAGTACTGGTCTAGGGGGGAGGCTAGGTGGTGAGCAGTTCTTC
CASSTGLGGRLGGEQFF
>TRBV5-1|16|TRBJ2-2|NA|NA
TGCGCCAGCAGCTTGGAAATGGTTCAAATTACCGGGGAGCTGTTTTTT
CASSLEMVQITGELFF
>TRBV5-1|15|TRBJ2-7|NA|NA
TGCGCCAGCAGCTTGAACCTAGTCGTGCCCTACGAGCAGTACTTC
CASSLNLVVPYEQYF
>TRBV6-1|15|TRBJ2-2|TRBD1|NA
TGTGCCAGCAGGGCCGGGACAGTGAACACCGGGGAGCTGTTTTTT
CASRAGTVNTGELFF
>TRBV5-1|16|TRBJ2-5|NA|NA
TGCGCCAGCAGACGATCGACAGACCCGTACCAAGAGACCCAGTACTTC
CASRRSTDPYQETQYF
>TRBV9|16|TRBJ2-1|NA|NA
TGTGCCAGCAGCGTAGGGGTGGCGGGATACTACAATGAGCAGTTCTTC
CASSVGVAGYYNEQFF
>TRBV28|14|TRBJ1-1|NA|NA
TGTGCCAGCAGCGTAAATAGTGCGAACACTGAAGCTTTCTTT
CASSVNSANTEAFF
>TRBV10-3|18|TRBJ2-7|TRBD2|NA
TGTGCCATCAGTCACCCCGGATCGCCGGGACTAGCGTCCTACGAGCAGTACTTC
CAISHPGSPGLASYEQYF
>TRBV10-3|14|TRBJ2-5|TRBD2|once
TGTGCCATCCATCCGGGAGGGCCGGAAGAGACCCAGTACTTC
CAIHPGGPEETQYF
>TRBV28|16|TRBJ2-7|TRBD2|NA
TGTGCCAGCAGTTTAGGCCTAGCGGGTGGCCTTGGCGAGCAGTACTTC
CASSLGLAGGLGEQYF
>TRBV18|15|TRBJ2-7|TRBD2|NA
TGTGCCAGCTCTCCCCCAAGCGGGAGTTCCTACGAGCAGTACTTC
CASSPPSGSSYEQYF
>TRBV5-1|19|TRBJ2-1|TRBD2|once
TGCGCCAGCAGCTCCAACGTCCCGGGACTAGCCGACGCCTACAATGAGCAGTTCTTC
CASSSNVPGLADAYNEQFF
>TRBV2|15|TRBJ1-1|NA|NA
TGTGCCAGCACGATTAGTAGGGACATGAACACTGAAGCTTTCTTT
CASTISRDMNTEAFF
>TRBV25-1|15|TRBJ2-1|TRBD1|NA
TGTGCCAGCATATATGACAGGGGACTTTACAATGAGCAGTTCTTC
CASIYDRGLYNEQFF
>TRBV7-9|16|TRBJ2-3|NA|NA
TGTGCCAGCAGCTTAGGGTCGGGATACGTGGCAGATACGCAGTATTTT
CASSLGSGYVADTQYF
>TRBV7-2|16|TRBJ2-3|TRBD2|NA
TGTGCCAGCAGCTTAGCGGTAGGGCGGGAGGGCCTAACGCAGTATTTT
CASSLAVGREGLTQYF
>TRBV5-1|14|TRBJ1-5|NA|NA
TGCGCCAGCACCCTCGACGGTAGCAATCAGCCCCAGCATTTT
CASTLDGSNQPQHF
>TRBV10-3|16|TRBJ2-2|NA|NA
TGTGCCATCAGAAAAGCAGCCAGGGGGGACACCGGGGAGCTGTTTTTT
CAIRKAARGDTGELFF
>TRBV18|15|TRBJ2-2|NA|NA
TGTGCCAGCTCACCCGTAGGACCGAACACCGGGGAGCTGTTTTTT
CASSPVGPNTGELFF
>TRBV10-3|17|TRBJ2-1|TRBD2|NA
TGTGCCATCAGTGAGCATAAGACTAGCGGGGCCCAGAATGAGCAGTTCTTC
CAISEHKTSGAQNEQFF
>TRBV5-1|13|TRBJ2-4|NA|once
TGCGCCAGCAGCCCGGACAGTAAAAACATTCAGTACTTC
CASSPDSKNIQYF
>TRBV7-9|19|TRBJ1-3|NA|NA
TGTGCCAGCAGCTTAGCGCCCCGGTTCCAGCAGGGGACTGGAAACACCATATATTTT
CASSLAPRFQQGTGNTIYF
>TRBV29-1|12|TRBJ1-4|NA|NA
TGCAGCGGGCGACACGGGGATGAAAAACTGTTTTTT
CSGRHGDEKLFF
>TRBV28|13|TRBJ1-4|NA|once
TGTGCCAGCAGTTCTATAGCTAATGAAAAACTGTTTTTT
CASSSIANEKLFF
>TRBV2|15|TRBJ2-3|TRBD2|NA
TGTGCCAGCAGCGGTAGCGGGAGGGGATCAGATACGCAGTATTTT
CASSGSGRGSDTQYF
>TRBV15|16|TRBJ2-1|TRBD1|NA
TGTGCCACCAGCAGACCCGACAGGGGTCGAGGCAATGAGCAGTTCTTC
CATSRPDRGRGNEQFF
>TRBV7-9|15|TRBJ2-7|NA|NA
TGTGCCAGCAACAAAGATCTGGGGAGCTCCTACGAGCAGTACTTC
CASNKDLGSSYEQYF
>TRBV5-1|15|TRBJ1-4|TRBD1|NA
TGCGCCAGCAGCCTATGGGCCGGGACAGATGAAAAACTGTTTTTT
CASSLWAGTDEKLFF
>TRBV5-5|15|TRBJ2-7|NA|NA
TGTGCCAGCAGCCGAGGACTAGGGACAACCTACGAGCAGTACTTC
CASSRGLGTTYEQYF
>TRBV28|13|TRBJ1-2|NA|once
TGTGCCAGCAGTTTTTCGGGAGGCTATGGCTACACCTTC
CASSFSGGYGYTF
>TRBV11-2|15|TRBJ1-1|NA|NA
TGTGCCAGCAGCTCCCGGGACTTTATAAACACTGAAGCTTTCTTT
CASSSRDFINTEAFF
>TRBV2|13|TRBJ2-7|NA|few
TGTGCCAGCAGGGCGCAGGTTCATTACGAGCAGTACTTC
CASRAQVHYEQYF
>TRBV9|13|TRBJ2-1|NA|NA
TGTGCCAGCAGCGTTTCTCCTGGCAATGAGCAGTTCTTC
CASSVSPGNEQFF
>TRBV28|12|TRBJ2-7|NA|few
TGTGCCAGCAGGCCCCCCAAGGGGGAGCAGTACTTC
CASRPPKGEQYF
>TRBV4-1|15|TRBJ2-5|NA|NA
TGCGCCAGCAGCCAAACCCTCGGATCTCGGGAGACCCAGTACTTC
CASSQTLGSRETQYF
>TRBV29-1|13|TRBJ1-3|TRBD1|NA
TGCAGCGTGGGGACAGGGAGTGGAAACACCATATATTTT
CSVGTGSGNTIYF
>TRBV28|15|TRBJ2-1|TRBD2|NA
TGTGCCAGCAGCCCCACTAGCGGGAGAGTTAATGAGCAGTTCTTC
CASSPTSGRVNEQFF
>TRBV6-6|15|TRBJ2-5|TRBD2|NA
TGTGCCAGCATCCAGAGGACTAGCGGAGGAGAGACCCAGTACTTC
CASIQRTSGGETQYF
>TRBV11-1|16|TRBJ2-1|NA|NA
TGTGCCAGCAGAGGGGGAGAGGGGAGCTCCTACAATGAGCAGTTCTTC
CASRGGEGSSYNEQFF
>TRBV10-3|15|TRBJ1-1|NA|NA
TGTGCCATCAGTGTGCAGAACACAGTGAACACTGAAGCTTTCTTT
CAISVQNTVNTEAFF
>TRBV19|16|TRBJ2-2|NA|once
TGTGCCAGTAGAATACCCCAGGGAGGGAACACCGGGGAGCTGTTTTTT
CASRIPQGGNTGELFF
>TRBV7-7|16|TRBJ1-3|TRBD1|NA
TGTGCCAGCAGTCCGAGGGACAGCTACTCTGGAAACACCATATATTTT
CASSPRDSYSGNTIYF
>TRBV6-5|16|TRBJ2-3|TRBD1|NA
TGTGCCAGCAGTTACCTGCGGGACAGGACTTCAGATACGCAGTATTTT
CASSYLRDRTSDTQYF
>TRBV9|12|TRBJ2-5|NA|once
TGTGCCAGCAGCGCAGTCGGGGAGACCCAGTACTTC
CASSAVGETQYF
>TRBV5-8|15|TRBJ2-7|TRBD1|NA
TGTGCCAGCAGCCAGACAGGGGCCAAAGCCTACGAGCAGTACTTC
CASSQTGAKAYEQYF
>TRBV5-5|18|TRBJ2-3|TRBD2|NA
TGTGCCAGCAGCTTGTTGGGTAGCGGGAGGGTTGGCACAGATACGCAGTATTTT
CASSLLGSGRVGTDTQYF
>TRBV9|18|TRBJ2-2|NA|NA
TGTGCCAGCAGCGTAGTACGGGCTAGTAGCGCGAACACCGGGGAGCTGTTTTTT
CASSVVRASSANTGELFF
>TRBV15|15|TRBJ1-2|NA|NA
TGTGCCACCAGCAGAGCTTGGGGTGACAGTTATGGCTACACCTTC
CATSRAWGDSYGYTF
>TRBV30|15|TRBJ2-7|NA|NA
TGTGCCTGGAGCGGGGGACTTAGGGGCGGTCGCGAGCAGTACTTC
CAWSGGLRGGREQYF